This T cell receptor beta chain was sequenced in a study of T cell responses to AZD1222 COVID-19 vaccine. Broader study findings: The number of AZD1222 recipients seropositive at baseline was only six. Epitopes outside B.1.351 and B.1.1.7 mutated regions reportedly drew nearly half of spike TCRs. Spike-wide vaccine-associated CD4 TCRs dominated at 160-218 and 743-854.

CDR3 length: 14 amino acids. Trimming at V came to 7 bases and at J to 4 bases, leaving 6 bases not matched to a gene. Germline CDR1 and CDR2: LGHDT and YNNKEL (reference sequence). Assay used: immunoSEQ multiplex PCR; TCRdb lists only in-frame clones, some missing. The sample lists under 200,000 clones; roughly 87% were seen once. In the case of this clone: Its specificity is unknown.

Second-dose timings of about 4 or about 12 weeks were pooled. This rearrangement joins TRBV3-1 (or the pseudogene TRBV3-2) to TRBJ1-2, with 10 positions matching TRBD1. The receptor was derived from an adult who received the AZD1222 COVID-19 vaccine. The sample consisted of peripheral blood, taken 28 days after the second AZD1222 dose. CDR3 sequence: CASTRDRGSYGYTF. CDR3 in DNA: TGTGCCAGCACCCGGGACAGGGGCTCCTATGGCTACACCTTC.